Below, 14 T cell receptor beta chains from the same sample are listed, as sequenced in a study of cytomegalovirus exposure and HLA in healthy donors. Libraries were prepared by immunoSEQ multiplex PCR; TCRdb keeps only in-frame clonotypes and omits some of them. The data show about 330,000 clones, 75% to 90% seen once. The sequenced sample was PBMCs. These receptors were taken from a woman younger than 35 in good health and CMV-seronegative.

The genes are TRBV2 and TRBJ2-5; D is perhaps TRBD2 (6 bases). V lost 8 bases, J lost 5 bases, and 15 bases lay in between. This CDR3 has 13 amino acids. CDR1 and CDR2 (germline): SNHLY, FYNNEI. CDR3 protein: CASPSRESETQYF. For the CDR3, the DNA is TGTGCCAGCCCGTCCCGGGAGTCCGAGACCCAGTACTTC.

CDR3 in amino acids: CASSLLGDNIQYF. CDR3 coding DNA: TGTGCCAGCAGTTTACTAGGGGATAACATTCAGTACTTC. The V and J genes are TRBV27 and TRBJ2-4, with a weak D call TRBD1 (5 bases). V was clipped by 2 bases and J by 7 bases, with 9 bases between them. Germline V lookup: CDR1 MNHEY, CDR2 SMNVEV (reference sequence). The length of the CDR3 is 13 residues.

The CDR3 sequence: CASSSGQAIGKLFF. CDR3 nucleotides: TGTGCCAGCAGTTCGGGACAGGCCATAGGGAAACTGTTTTTT. The chain employs TRBV27 and TRBJ1-4; 8 bases are a match to TRBD1. CDR3 length: 14 residues. Per the germline V gene, CDR1 is MNHEY and CDR2 is SMNVEV (reference sequence). V dropped 4 bases and J dropped 11; count of bases not matched to a gene: 9.

The V call is TRBV18, the J call TRBJ2-7; 9 nucleotides align to TRBD1. Germline assignment: CDR1 KGHSH and CDR2 LQKENI. The CDR3 has 16 residues. After removal of 1 base from V and 2 bases from J, the junction contained 6 bases not matched to a gene. This CDR3 reads CASSPLLQGATYEQYF. The CDR3 DNA follows: TGTGCCAGCTCACCACTTTTACAGGGGGCTACCTACGAGCAGTACTTC.

This clone was found once. V gene TRBV4-2 combines with J gene TRBJ2-5; unclear D gene. The CDR3 has 12 amino acids. The V gene lost 4 bases and the J gene lost 5 bases, with 8 bases spanning the gap. From germline, CDR1 is LGHNA and CDR2 YNFKEQ. The CDR3 region has the DNA TGTGCCAGCAGCCTCTCCGGGGAGACCCAGTACTTC. Translating gives CASSLSGETQYF.

The CDR3 DNA reads as TGCAGCGTTGAGCGACAGGCCGCTCCTGAGCAGTTCTTC. Amino acids: CSVERQAAPEQFF. The V gene is TRBV29-1, the J gene TRBJ2-1; weak D call: TRBD1 (6 bases). Germline CDR1 and CDR2: SQVTM and ANQGSEA. The V and J ends lost 3 bases and 9 bases respectively, with 15 bases between them. CDR3 size: 13 residues.

The CDR3 sequence: CASSVDGRAAYEQYF. CDR3 DNA: TGTGCCAGCAGCGTAGATGGGAGGGCCGCCTACGAGCAGTACTTC. The chain carries TRBV9 and TRBJ2-7; 7 bases map to TRBD2. The CDR3 totals 15 residues. In germline, CDR1 is SGDLS, CDR2 YYNGEE. V gave up 0 bases and J gave up 2 bases; unmatched junction bases: 5. The full variable domain, with the rest looked up from reference TRBV9 and TRBJ2-7, is DSGVTQTPKHLITATGQRVTLRCSPRSGDLSVYWYQQSLDQGLQFLIQYYNGEERAKGNILERFSAQQFPDLHSELNLSSLELGDSALYFCASSVDGRAAYEQYFGPGTRLTVT.

V gene TRBV7-2 combines with J gene TRBJ2-5; D is ambiguous. V was shortened by 4 bases and J by 5 bases, with 8 bases between the two germline ends. The CDR3 is made up of 12 amino acids. In germline, CDR1 is SGHTA, CDR2 FQGNSA. The CDR3 sequence: CASSYGEETQYF. The CDR3 bases are TGTGCCAGCAGCTACGGTGAGGAGACCCAGTACTTC.

The DNA for the CDR3 is TGTGCCACCTGGGCGGGATCCTACAATGAGCAGTTCTTC. Translated, it gives CATWAGSYNEQFF. V usage is TRBV6-5 and J usage is TRBJ2-1; perhaps TRBD2 as D (6 bases). The V gene lost 10 bases and the J gene lost 1 base, with 11 bases spanning the gap. Germline CDR1 and CDR2: MNHEY and SVGAGI. The CDR3 sequence is 13 residues long.

The CDR3 region has the DNA TGTGCCAGCAGCCAACTCGCCCGGGTAGCCAAAAACATTCAGTACTTC. It translates to CASSQLARVAKNIQYF. This chain uses TRBV13 with TRBJ2-4; the D is unclear. Trimming removed 5 bases from V and 0 bases from J, with 14 bases in between. CDR3 length: 16 residues. CDR1 is PRHDT, CDR2 FYEKMQ, per germline (reference sequence).

This chain links TRBV4-2 with TRBJ2-1; 9 nucleotides agree with TRBD1. Germline V lookup: CDR1 LGHNA, CDR2 YNFKEQ. This CDR3 has 20 residues. Trimming cost V 3 bases and J 6 bases; bases outside gene matches: 21. The CDR3 reads CASSHLTKSSQGASGNEQFF. In nucleotides, the CDR3 is TGTGCCAGCAGCCATCTAACCAAATCCTCACAGGGGGCTTCGGGCAATGAGCAGTTCTTC.

The chain is built from TRBV19 and TRBJ1-2; possibly TRBD1 for D (6 bases). Trimming stripped 9 bases from V and 4 bases from J, with 21 bases between. CDR3 length equals 15 residues. Per germline, CDR1 LNHDA and CDR2 SQIVND (reference sequence). In nucleotides, the CDR3 is TGTGCCAGCCGGGACACCAGGTCGAGTTTCTATGGCTACACCTTC. Its translation is CASRDTRSSFYGYTF. Filled out from reference TRBV19 and TRBJ1-2, the complete variable domain reads DGGITQSPKYLFRKEGQNVTLSCEQNLNHDAMYWYRQDPGQGLRLIYYSQIVNDFQKGDIAEGYSVSREKKESFPLTVTSAQKNPTAFYLCASRDTRSSFYGYTFGSGTRLTVV.

For the CDR3, the DNA is TGTGCCAGCAGTTATGAGCCCTACCGCATGAACACTGAAGCTTTCTTT. This codes for CASSYEPYRMNTEAFF. The chain carries TRBV6-5 and TRBJ1-1, with unresolved D. CDR1 is MNHEY, CDR2 SVGAGI, per germline. There are 16 residues in the CDR3. Trimming removed 3 bases from V and 0 bases from J, with 14 bases in between.

V is TRBV5-4 and J is TRBJ2-3, with D perhaps TRBD2 (6 bases). The CDR3 is 16 amino acids. Trimming left V 3 bases short and J 6 bases short, with 20 bases between. Germline CDR1 is SGHNT and CDR2 is YYREEE (reference sequence). CDR3 sequence (DNA): TGTGCCAGCAGCTCACCGGGGCCCAATGGGGGGGATACGCAGTATTTT. This sequence encodes CASSSPGPNGGDTQYF.